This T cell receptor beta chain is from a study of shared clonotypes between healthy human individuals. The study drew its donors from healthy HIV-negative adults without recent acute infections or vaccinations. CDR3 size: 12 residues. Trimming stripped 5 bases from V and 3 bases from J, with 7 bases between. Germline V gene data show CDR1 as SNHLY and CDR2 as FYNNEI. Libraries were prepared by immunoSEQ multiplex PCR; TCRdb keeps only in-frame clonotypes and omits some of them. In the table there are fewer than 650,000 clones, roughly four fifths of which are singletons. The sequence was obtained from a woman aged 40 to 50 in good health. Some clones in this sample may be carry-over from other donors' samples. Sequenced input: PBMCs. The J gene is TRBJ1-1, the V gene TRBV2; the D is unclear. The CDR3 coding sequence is TGTGCCAGCAGTACGGATTACACTGAAGCTTTCTTT. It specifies CASSTDYTEAFF.